The present entry profiles one T cell receptor (beta chain) with its context. Its antigen is not known. Trimming removed 4 bases from V and 7 bases from J; junction bases left unmatched: 5. The length of the CDR3 is 14 residues. The germline V gene has CDR1 SGDLS and CDR2 YYNGEE. Once isolated by positive magnetic bead selection, the CD4+ and CD8+ cells had their purity checked by flow cytometry. The data are from a study of somatic mutations in cytotoxic T cells in rheumatoid arthritis. Broader study findings: Unlike healthy controls, rheumatoid arthritis patients had CD8+ clonality that increased with age.

Sequenced by immunoSEQ multiplex PCR; TCRdb stores in-frame clones only, minus some. Among roughly 18,000 clones, around 79% were seen once, and the ten largest hold roughly a fifth. Sequences were obtained from CD8+ T cells sorted from blood. This TCR came from a woman aged 60-70 years in good health. V usage is TRBV9 and J usage is TRBJ2-1, with 10 bases identical to TRBD2. The CDR3 sequence is CASSPGLAANEQFF. CDR3 bases: TGTGCCAGCAGCCCCGGACTAGCGGCAAATGAGCAGTTCTTC.